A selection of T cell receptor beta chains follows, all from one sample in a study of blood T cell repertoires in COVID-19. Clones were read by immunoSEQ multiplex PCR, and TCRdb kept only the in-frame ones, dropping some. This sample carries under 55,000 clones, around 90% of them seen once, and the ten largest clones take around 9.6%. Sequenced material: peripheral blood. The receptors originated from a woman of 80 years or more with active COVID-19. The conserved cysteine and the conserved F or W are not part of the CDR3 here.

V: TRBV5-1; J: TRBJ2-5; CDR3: ASSLGGGETQY
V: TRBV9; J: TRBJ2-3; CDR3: ASRPTGTGPDTQY
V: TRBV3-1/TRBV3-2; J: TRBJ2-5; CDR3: ASSRTAETQY
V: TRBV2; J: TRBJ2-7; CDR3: ASSEGARLSEQY
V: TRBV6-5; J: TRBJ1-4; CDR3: ASSYSRGPGDEKLF
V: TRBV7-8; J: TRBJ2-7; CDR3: ASSWSTVTNEQY
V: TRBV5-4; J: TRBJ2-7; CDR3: ASSPEAGVYEQY
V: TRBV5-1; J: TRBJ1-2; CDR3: ASSLGGSLYGYT
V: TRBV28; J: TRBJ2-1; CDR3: ASSYGGESYNEQF
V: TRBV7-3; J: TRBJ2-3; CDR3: ASSYRDVRCTDTQY
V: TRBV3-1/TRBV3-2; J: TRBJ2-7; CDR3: ASSQDLGTSSYEQY
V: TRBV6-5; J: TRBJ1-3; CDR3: ASSRTGSGNTIY
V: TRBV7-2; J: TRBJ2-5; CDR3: ASSPGSRRETQY
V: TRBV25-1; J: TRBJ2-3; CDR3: ASSYGTSTDTQY
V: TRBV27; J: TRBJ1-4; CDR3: ASLGRLNEKLF
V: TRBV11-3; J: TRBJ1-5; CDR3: ASSLKVGHIMVGQPQH
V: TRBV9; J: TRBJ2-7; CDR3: ASSEGLSRGEQY
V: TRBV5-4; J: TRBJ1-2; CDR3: ASSVVNTGILYGYT
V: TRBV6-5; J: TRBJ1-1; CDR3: ASSPHGEVNTEAF
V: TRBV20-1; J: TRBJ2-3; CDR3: SASGSVNTDTQY
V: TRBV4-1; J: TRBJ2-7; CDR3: ASSQDDDSAFSYEQY
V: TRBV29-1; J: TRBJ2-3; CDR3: SVELAGGLTDTQY
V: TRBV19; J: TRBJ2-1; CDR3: ASTGLAGGSNEQF
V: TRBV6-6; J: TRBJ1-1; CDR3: ASSTTTRLNTEAF
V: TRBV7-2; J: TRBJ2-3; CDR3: ASSSSGVRDTQY
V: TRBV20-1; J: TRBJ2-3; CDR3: SASSASGVDTQY
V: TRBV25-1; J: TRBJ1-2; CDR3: ASSEYGSGGAYDGYT
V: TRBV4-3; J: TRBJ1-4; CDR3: ASSPRGPGTTNEKLF
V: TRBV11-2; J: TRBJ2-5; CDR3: ASSLDRGETQY
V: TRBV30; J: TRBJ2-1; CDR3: AWNGQGWYNEQF
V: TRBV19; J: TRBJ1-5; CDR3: ASSIGGPGNQPQH
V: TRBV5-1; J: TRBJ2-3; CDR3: ASSLATDTQY
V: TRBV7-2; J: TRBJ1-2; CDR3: ASRQGLQAGGYT
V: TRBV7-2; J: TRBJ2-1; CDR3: ASSSGLAGNNEQF
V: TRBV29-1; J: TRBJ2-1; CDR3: SASTSGGRNEQF
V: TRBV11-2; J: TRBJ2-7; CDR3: ASSLDYYEQY
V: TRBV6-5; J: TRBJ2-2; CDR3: ASSYGGLGNTGELF
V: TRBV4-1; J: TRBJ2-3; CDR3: ASSRLPRSDTQY
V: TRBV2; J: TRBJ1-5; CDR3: ASKTGLDNQPQH
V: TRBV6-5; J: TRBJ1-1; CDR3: ASSYQGTTEAF
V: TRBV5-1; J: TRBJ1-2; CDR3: ASSSPQGTAGYT
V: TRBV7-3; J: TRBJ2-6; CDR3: ASSLNPGFPDGANVLT
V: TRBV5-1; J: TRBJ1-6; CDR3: ASSWGQGETSPLH
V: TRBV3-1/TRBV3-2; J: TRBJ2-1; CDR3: ASIKSGTRGEQF
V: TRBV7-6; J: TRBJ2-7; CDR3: ASSPASGRYEQY
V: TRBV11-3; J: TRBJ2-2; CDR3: ASSLAREGELF
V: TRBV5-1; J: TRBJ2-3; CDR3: ASSPRDRDTDTQY
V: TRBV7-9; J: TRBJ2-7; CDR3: ASSSTTSYEQY
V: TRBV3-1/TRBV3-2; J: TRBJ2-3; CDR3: ASSQDHLLSGGSTDTQY
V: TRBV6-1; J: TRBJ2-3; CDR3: ASSELAGGGHTQY
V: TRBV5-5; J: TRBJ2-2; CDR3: ASSFLAGRNTGELF
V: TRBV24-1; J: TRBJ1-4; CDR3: ATSRGHNEKLF
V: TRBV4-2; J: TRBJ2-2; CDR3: ASSQDLVDINTGELF